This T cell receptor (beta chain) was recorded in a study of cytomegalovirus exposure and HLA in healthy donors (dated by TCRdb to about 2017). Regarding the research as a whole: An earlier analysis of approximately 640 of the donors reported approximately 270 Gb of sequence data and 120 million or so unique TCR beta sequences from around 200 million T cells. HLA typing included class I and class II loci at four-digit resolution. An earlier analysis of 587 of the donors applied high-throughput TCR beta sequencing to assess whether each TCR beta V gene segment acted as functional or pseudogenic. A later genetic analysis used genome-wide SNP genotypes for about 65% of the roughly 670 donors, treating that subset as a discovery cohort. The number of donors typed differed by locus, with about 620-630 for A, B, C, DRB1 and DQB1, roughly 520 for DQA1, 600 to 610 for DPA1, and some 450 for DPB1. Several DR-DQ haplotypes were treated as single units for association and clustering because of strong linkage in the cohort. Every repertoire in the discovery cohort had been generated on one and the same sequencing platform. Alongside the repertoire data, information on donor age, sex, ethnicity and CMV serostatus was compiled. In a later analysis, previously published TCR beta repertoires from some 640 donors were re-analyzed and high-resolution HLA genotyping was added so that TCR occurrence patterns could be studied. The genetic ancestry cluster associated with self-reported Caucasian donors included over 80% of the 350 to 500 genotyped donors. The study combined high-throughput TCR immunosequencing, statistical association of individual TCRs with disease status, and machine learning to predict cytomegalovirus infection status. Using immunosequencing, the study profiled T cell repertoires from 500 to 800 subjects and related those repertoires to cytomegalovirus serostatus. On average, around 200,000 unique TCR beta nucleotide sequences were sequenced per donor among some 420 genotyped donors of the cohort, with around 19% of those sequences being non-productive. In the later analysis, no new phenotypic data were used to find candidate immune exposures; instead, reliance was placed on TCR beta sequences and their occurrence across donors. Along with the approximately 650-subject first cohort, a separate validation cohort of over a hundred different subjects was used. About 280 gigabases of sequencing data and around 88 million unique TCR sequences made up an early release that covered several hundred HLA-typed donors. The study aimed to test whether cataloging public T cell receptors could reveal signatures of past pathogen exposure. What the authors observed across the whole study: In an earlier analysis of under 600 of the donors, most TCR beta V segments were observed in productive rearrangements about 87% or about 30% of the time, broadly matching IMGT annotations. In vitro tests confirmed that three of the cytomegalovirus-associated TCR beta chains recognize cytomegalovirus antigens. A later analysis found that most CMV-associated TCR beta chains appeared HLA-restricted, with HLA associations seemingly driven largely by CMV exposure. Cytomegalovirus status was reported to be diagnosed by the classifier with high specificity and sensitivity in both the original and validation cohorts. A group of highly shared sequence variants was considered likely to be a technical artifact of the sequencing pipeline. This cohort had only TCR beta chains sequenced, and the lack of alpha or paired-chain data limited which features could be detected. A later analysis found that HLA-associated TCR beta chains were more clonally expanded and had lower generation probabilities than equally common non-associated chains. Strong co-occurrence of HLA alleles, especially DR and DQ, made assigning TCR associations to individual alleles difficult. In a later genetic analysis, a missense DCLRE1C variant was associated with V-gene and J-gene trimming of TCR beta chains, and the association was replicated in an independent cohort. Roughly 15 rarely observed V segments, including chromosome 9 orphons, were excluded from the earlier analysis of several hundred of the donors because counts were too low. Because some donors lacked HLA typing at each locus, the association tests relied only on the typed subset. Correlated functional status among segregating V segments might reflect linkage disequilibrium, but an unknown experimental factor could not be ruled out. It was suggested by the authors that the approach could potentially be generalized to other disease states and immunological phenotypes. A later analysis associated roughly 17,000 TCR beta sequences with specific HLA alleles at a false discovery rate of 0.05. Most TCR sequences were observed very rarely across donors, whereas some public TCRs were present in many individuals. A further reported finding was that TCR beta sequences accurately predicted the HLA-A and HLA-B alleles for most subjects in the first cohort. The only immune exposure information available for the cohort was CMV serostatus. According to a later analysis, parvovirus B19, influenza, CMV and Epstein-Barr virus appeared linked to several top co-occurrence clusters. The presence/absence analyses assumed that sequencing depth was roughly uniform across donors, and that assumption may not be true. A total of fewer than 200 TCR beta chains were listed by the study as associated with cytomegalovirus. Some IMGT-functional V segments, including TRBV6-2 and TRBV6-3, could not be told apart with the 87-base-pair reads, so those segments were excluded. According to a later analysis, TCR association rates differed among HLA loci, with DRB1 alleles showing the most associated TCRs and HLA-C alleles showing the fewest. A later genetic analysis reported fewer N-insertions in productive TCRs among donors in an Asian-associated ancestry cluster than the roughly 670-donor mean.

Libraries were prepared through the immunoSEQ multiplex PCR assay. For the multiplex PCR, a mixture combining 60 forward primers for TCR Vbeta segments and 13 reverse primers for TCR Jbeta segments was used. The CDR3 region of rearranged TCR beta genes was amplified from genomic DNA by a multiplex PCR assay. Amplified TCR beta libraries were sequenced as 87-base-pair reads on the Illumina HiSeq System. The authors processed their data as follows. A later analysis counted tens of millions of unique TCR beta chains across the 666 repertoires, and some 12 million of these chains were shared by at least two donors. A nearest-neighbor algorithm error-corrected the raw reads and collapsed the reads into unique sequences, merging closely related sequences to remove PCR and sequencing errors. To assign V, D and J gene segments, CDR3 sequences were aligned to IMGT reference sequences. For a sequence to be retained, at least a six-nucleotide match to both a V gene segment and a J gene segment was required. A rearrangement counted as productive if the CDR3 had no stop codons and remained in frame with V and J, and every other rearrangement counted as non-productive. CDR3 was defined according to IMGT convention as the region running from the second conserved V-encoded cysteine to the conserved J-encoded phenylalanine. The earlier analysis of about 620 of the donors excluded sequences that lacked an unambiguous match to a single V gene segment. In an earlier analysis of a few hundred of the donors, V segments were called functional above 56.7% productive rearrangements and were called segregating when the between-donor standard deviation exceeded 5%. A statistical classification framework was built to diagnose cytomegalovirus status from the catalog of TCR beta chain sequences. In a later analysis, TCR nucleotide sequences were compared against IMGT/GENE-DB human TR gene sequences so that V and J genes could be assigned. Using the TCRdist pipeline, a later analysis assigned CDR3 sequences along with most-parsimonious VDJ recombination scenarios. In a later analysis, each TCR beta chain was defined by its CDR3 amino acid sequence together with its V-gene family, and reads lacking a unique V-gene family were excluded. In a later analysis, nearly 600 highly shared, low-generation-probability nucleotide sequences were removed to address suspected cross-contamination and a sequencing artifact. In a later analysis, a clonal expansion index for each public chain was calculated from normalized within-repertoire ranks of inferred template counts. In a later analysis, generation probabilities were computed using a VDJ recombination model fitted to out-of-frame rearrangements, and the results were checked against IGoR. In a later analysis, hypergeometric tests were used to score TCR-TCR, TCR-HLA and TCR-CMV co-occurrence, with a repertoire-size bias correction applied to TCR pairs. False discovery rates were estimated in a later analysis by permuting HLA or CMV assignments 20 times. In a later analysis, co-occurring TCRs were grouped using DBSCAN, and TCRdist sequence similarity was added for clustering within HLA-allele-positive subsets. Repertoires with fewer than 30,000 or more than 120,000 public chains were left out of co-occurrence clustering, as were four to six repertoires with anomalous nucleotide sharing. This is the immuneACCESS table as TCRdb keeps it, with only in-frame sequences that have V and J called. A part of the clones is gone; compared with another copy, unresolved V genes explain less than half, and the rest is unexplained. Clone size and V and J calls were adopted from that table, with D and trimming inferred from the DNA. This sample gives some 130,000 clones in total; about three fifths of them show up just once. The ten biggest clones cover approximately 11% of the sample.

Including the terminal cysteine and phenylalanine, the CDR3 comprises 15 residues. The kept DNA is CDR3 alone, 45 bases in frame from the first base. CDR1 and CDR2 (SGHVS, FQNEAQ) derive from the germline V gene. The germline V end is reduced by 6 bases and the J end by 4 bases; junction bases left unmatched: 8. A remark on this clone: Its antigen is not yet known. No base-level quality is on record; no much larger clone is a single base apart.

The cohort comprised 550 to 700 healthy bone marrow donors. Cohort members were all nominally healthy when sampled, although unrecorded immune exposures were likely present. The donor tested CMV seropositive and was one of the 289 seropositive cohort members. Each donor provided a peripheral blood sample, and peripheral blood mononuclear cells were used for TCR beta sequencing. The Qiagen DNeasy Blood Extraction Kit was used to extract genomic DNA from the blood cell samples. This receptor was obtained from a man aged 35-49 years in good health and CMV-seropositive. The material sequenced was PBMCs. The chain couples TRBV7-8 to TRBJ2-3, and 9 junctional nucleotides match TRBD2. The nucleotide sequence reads TGTGCCAGCAGAGGAGGACTAGCGACGGCAGATACGCAGTATTTT. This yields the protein CASRGGLATADTQYF.